This TCR beta chain was recovered during a study of blood T cells in healthy people across ages. Findings and caveats of the study: The lack of PBMC sorting stopped any conclusive naive versus antigen-experienced comparison.

Then a second PCR, running about 7 to 11 cycles, was carried out with a sample-barcoded 5' primer and a J-beta primer mix. TCRdb reprocessed the 5' RACE reads via MiXCR and lists one record per CDR3 protein. The table includes some 690,000 distinct CDR3 sequences, 22% detected once. On this clonotype itself: The antigen is not known.

The V gene's germline CDR1 is KGHSH and CDR2 LQKENI. V gave up 5 bases and J gave up 1 base; unmatched junction bases: 6. This CDR3 contains 15 residues. The receptor's source is a man in his 70s in good health. The rearrangement uses TRBV18 and TRBJ1-1; the match to TRBD1 covers 8 bases. Source material: blood. CDR3 region: CASSSTGQANTEAFF. Written as DNA, the CDR3 is TGTGCCAGCTCATCTACGGGACAGGCGAACACTGAAGCTTTCTTT. The full variable domain, rest sourced from reference TRBV18 and TRBJ1-1, is NAGVMQNPRHLVRRRGQEARLRCSPMKGHSHVYWYRQLPEEGLKFMVYLQKENIIDESGMPKERFSAEFPKEGPSILRIQQVVRGDSAAYFCASSSTGQANTEAFFGQGTRLTVV.